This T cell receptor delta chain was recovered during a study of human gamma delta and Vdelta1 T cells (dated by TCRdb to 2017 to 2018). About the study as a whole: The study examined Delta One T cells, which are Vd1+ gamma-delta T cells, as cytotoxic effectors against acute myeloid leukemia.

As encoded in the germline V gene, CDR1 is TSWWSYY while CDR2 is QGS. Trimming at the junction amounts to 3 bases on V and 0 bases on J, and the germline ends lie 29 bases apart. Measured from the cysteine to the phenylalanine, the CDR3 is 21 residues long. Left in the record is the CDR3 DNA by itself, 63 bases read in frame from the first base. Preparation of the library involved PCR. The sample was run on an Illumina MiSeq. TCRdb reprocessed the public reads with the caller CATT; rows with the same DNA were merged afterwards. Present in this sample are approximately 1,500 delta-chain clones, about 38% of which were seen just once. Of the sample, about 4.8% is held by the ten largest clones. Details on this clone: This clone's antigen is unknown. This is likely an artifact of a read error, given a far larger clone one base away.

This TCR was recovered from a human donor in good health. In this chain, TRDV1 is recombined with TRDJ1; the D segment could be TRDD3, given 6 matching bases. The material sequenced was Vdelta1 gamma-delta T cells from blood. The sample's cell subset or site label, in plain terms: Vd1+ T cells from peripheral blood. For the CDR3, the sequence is CALGELLGLQALQRYTDKLIF. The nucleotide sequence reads TGTGCTCTTGGGGAGCTACTGGGTCTACAGGCCCTGCAGCGATACACCGATAAACTCATCTTT.